The 9 T cell receptor beta chains below come from one sample, sequenced in a study of T cells in Graves' hyperthyroidism and ophthalmopathy. RNA transcripts gave rise to amplified TCR beta CDR3 regions. The primer set for the first-round RT-PCR of the TCR CDR3 was HTBI. TCRdb called the multiplex PCR reads again in MiXCR, with one record for every CDR3 protein. The sample holds around 480,000 distinct CDR3 sequences; roughly an eighth are singletons and the top ten take 15% to 20%. Material: blood. The receptors were sampled from a woman between 18 and 29 years old with Graves' hyperthyroidism.

There are many counts of this clonotype. This sequence joins TRBV28 and TRBJ2-2; D unresolved. The germline CDR1 and CDR2 sequences are MDHEN and SYDVKM. The CDR3 has 12 amino acids. V was clipped by 6 bases and J by 11 bases, with 13 bases between them. The CDR3, as DNA: TGTGCCAGCAGCTTCAGACTGTTAGAGCTGTTTTTT. Residues: CASSFRLLELFF. Using reference TRBV28 and TRBJ2-2 for the parts outside the CDR3, the full variable domain is DVKVTQSSRYLVKRTGEKVFLECVQDMDHENMFWYRQDPGLGLRLIYFSYDVKMKEKGDIPEGYSVSREKKERFSLILESASTNQTSMYLCASSFRLLELFFGEGSRLTVL.

In this sample, this clonotype turned up many times. The CDR3 DNA follows: TGTGCCACCAAGGGGCTAGCGGGAGCCTCACGGAGGGAGACCCAGTACTTC. Translating gives CATKGLAGASRRETQYF. This sequence joins TRBV3-1 and TRBJ2-5; 10 bases line up with TRBD2. This CDR3 spans 17 amino acids. From germline, CDR1 is LGHDT and CDR2 YNNKEL (reference sequence). V shed 10 bases and J 5 bases; nucleotides not matched to a gene: 19.

Only a few counts were recorded for this clonotype. The chain has TRBV20-1 and TRBJ2-3, with 10 bases fitting TRBD2. The CDR3 has 16 residues. Germline V lookup: CDR1 DFQATT, CDR2 SNEGSKA (reference sequence). Trimming removed 6 bases from V and 2 bases from J; junction bases left unmatched: 11. CDR3 sequence: CSATPSGGGYTDTQYF. CDR3 sequence (DNA): TGCAGTGCAACTCCTAGCGGGGGTGGTTACACAGATACGCAGTATTTT.

This clonotype appeared many times. The chain links TRBV15 to TRBJ2-1; D not resolved. V dropped 3 bases and J dropped 2 bases, with 11 bases sitting between them. The CDR3 extends over 15 amino acids. Looked up from germline, CDR1 is LNHNV and CDR2 is YYDKDF (reference sequence). This chain's CDR3 is CATSRRRAPYNEQFF. CDR3 sequence (DNA): TGTGCCACCAGCAGGAGACGGGCCCCCTACAATGAGCAGTTCTTC.

As regards this clonotype: The junction differs from germline at one of its ends, possibly a read error. This rearrangement joins TRBV7-2 to TRBJ1-2; D unclear. The germline CDR1 and CDR2 sequences are SGHTA and FQGNSA. The CDR3 is made up of 12 amino acids. CDR3 in amino acids: CASSLARYGYTF. CDR3 DNA sequence: TGCGCCAGCAGCTTAGCACGCTATGGCTACACCTTC.

In its sample, this clonotype was seen a few times. The chain links TRBV10-3 to TRBJ2-7, with 8 nucleotides matching TRBD1. The CDR3 sequence is 14 residues long. V lost 6 bases and J lost 4; bases outside the gene matches: 8. Germline CDR1 reads ENHRY; CDR2 reads SYGVKD. CDR3 in amino acids: CAISGRTGLYEQYF. The CDR3 bases are TGTGCCATCAGCGGAAGGACAGGGCTTTACGAGCAGTACTTC.

In regard to this clonotype: A much larger clone lies a single base off, so this may be a read error. The chain has TRBV7-3 and TRBJ2-2, with TRBD2 as a possible D gene (5 bases). CDR1 and CDR2 (germline): SGHTA, FQGTGA. Trimming cost V 5 bases and J 5 bases, with 15 bases left between them. This CDR3 has 15 amino acids. The CDR3 loop is CASSPTREKTGELFF. The CDR3 coding sequence is TGTGCCAGCAGCCCGACGAGGGAAAAGACCGGGGAGCTGTTTTTT.

The table lists this clonotype with a few counts. The rearrangement joins TRBV6-5 to TRBJ2-5, with a tentative D call TRBD2 (5 bases). The germline gives CDR1 MNHEY, CDR2 SVGAGI. The CDR3 runs 17 residues. V was cut by 0 bases and J by 2 bases, with 16 bases left in between. CDR3: CASSYSGLARTQETQYF. CDR3 coding DNA: TGTGCCAGCAGTTACTCCGGACTGGCCCGCACACAAGAGACCCAGTACTTC.

This clonotype was recorded at least ten times. CDR3 nucleotide sequence: TGTGCCAGCAGCCACGAGGTACGGACCTATGGCTACACCTTC. The encoded protein is CASSHEVRTYGYTF. The chain has TRBV3-1 and TRBJ1-2; no definite D call. The length of the CDR3 is 14 residues. Germline V CDR1 and CDR2: LGHDT, YNNKEL (reference sequence). The V gene lost 3 bases and the J gene lost 4 bases, with 12 bases spanning the gap.